The T cell receptor (beta chain) described here comes from a study of shared clonotypes between healthy human individuals. Study details: Each donor's CD4 naive and CD4 memory cells filled three plates apiece, CD8 naive two, and CD8 memory one. Study-wide findings and caveats: Read depth was anticipated to influence clonotype sharing among donors.

Once extracted for a subset, genomic DNA was divided evenly among several immunoSEQ plates. The assay was immunoSEQ multiplex PCR, and TCRdb's table has in-frame clones only and misses some. The data show over 400,000 clones, about 96% seen once. There were only Caucasian adults among the donors, and all lived in Nashville, Tennessee. With respect to this clone: The target antigen is unknown. The sample holds other DNA sequences that translate to the same CDR3.

CDR1 SGDLS and CDR2 YYNGEE come from the germline V gene. Trimming removed 0 bases at V and 1 base at J, with 4 bases between. CDR3 size: 13 residues. Sequences were obtained from naive CD4+ T cells sorted from blood. The sample's subset: CD45RA+ positively selected. The receptor comes from a woman in her twenties or thirties in good health. The V call is TRBV9, the J call TRBJ1-1; no definite D call. The CDR3 DNA follows: TGTGCCAGCAGCGTAGCACAGAACACTGAAGCTTTCTTT. Its protein is CASSVAQNTEAFF.